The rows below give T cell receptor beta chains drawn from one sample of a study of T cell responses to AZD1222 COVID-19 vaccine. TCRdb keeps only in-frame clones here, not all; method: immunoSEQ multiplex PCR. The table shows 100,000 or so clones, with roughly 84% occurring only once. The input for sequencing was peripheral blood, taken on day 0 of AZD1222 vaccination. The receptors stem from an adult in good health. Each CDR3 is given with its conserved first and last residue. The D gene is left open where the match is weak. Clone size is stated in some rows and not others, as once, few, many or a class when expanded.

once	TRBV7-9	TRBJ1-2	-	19	CASSSITVGHKQTNYGYTF	TGTGCCAGCAGCTCAATAACGGTGGGACATAAGCAAACTAACTATGGCTACACCTTC
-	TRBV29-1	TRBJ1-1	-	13	CSVAMILNTEAFF	TGCAGCGTTGCAATGATTCTTAACACTGAAGCTTTCTTT
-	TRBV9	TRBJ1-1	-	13	CASSVPGAAEAFF	TGTGCCAGCAGCGTCCCGGGGGCGGCTGAAGCTTTCTTT
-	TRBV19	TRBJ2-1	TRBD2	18	CASSIVGLAGGRVNEQFF	TGTGCCAGTAGTATAGTCGGGCTAGCGGGAGGTAGAGTCAATGAGCAGTTCTTC
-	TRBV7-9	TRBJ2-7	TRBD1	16	CASSPGTGGVTYEQYF	TGTGCCAGCAGCCCCGGGACAGGGGGTGTGACCTACGAGCAGTACTTC
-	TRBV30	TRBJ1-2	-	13	CAWSIGQSYGYTF	TGTGCCTGGAGTATTGGGCAGTCTTATGGCTACACCTTC
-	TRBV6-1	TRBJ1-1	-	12	CASSDGRFEAFF	TGTGCCAGCAGTGATGGGCGCTTCGAGGCTTTCTTT
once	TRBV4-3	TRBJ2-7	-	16	CASSQDPREPTYEQYF	TGCGCCAGCAGCCAAGATCCCAGGGAGCCGACCTACGAGCAGTACTTC
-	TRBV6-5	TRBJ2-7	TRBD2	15	CASSWGLAGLYEQYF	TGTGCCAGCAGTTGGGGACTAGCGGGCCTATACGAGCAGTACTTC
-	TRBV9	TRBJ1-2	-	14	CASSVEESLGSYTF	TGTGCCAGCAGCGTAGAGGAGAGCCTCGGGAGCTACACCTTC
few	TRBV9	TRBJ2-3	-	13	CASSVASLDTQYF	TGTGCCAGCAGCGTAGCCTCCCTCGATACGCAGTATTTT
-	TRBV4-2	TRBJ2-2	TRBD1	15	CASSLGTGNTGELFF	TGTGCCAGCAGCCTCGGGACAGGCAACACCGGGGAGCTGTTTTTT
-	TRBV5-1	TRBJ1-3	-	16	CASSLWQRNSGNTIYF	TGCGCCAGCAGTCTATGGCAGCGAAACTCTGGAAACACCATATATTTT
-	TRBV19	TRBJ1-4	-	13	CASSMAQVEKLFF	TGTGCCAGTAGTATGGCACAGGTAGAAAAACTGTTTTTT
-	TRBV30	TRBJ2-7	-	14	CAWSGRTVTYEQYF	TGTGCCTGGAGTGGGAGGACAGTTACCTACGAGCAGTACTTC
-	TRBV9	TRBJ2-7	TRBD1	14	CASSGRGQGGEQYF	TGTGCCAGCAGCGGACGGGGACAGGGGGGCGAGCAGTACTTC
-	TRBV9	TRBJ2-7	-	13	CASSKRQGDEQYF	TGTGCCAGCAGCAAGAGACAAGGGGACGAGCAGTACTTC
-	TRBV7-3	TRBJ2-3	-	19	CASSLNSTELPLSTDTQYF	TGTGCCAGCAGCTTAAATTCAACGGAACTACCTTTAAGCACAGATACGCAGTATTTT
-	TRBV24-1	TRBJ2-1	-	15	CATSEAREGNNEQFF	TGTGCCACCAGTGAGGCCAGGGAAGGGAACAATGAGCAGTTCTTC
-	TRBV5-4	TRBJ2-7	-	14	CASSSQGHPYEQYF	TGTGCCAGCAGCAGCCAGGGACACCCCTACGAGCAGTACTTC